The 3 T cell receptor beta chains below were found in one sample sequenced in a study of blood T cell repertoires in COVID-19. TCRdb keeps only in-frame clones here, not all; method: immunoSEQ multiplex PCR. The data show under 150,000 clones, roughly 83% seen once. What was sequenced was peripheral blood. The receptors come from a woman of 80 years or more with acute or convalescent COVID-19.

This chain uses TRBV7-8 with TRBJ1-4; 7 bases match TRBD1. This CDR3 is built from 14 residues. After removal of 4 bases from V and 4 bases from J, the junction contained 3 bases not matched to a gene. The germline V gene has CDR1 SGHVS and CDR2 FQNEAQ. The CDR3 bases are TGTGCCAGCAGCTGGGACAGAAGTAATGAAAAACTGTTTTTT. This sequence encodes CASSWDRSNEKLFF.

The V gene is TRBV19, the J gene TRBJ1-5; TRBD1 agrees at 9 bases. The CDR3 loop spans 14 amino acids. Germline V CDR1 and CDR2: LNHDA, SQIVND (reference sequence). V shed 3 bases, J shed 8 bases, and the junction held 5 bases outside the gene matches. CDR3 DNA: TGTGCCAGTAGTATCCGGACAGGGGAAAAGCCCCAGCATTTT. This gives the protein CASSIRTGEKPQHF.

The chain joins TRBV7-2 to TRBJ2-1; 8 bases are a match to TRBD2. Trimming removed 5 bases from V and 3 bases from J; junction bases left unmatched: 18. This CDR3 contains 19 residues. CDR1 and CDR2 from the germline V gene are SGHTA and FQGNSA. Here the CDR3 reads CASSPHPSLERGFYNEQFF. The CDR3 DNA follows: TGTGCCAGCAGCCCACACCCCTCCCTTGAGCGGGGGTTCTACAATGAGCAGTTCTTC.